Following are 3 T cell receptor beta chains from one sample sequenced in a study of CD8 T cells in ankylosing spondylitis. Study results and caveats: Several highly homologous variants made up a TCR beta motif that seemed to typify ankylosing spondylitis blood.

These TCRs' antigens remain unknown. From the 5' RACE reads, TCRdb called clonotypes with MiXCR, one entry per CDR3 protein. This sample carries about 700,000 distinct CDR3 sequences, under 20% of them seen once, and the ten largest clones take 15% to 20%. Sequencing was done on a sample of blood, either unsorted or a sorted T cell fraction (not recorded which). Receptors originate from a male donor with ankylosing spondylitis.

V and J are TRBV5-1 and TRBJ2-5; possible D gene TRBD1, 6 bases. Germline CDR1 is SGHRS and CDR2 is YFSETQ. The CDR3 consists of 14 residues. Trimming removed 1 base from V and 2 bases from J, with 9 bases in between. CDR3 sequence: CASSLSDSQETQYF. In DNA, the CDR3 is TGCGCCAGCAGCTTGTCGGACAGTCAAGAGACCCAGTACTTC.

This chain joins TRBV7-9 and TRBJ2-6; 8 bases are shared with TRBD1. The junction had 5 bases not matched to a gene; V was cut back by 3 bases and J by 4 bases. Germline CDR1 and CDR2: SEHNR and FQNEAQ (reference sequence). This CDR3 has 16 residues. DNA of the CDR3: TGTGCCAGCAGCTTGGACAGGGCGTTGGGGGCCAACGTCCTGACTTTC. Amino acid sequence: CASSLDRALGANVLTF.

This clonotype has a count of ten or more. The chain uses TRBV5-6 and TRBJ2-7; weak D call: TRBD2 (6 bases). This CDR3 is 14 amino acids long. V was cut by 4 bases and J by 1 base, with 12 bases left in between. The germline gives CDR1 SGHDT, CDR2 YYEEEE. CDR3 protein: CASSPIGGSYEQYF. The CDR3 nucleotides are TGTGCCAGCAGCCCGATTGGGGGGTCCTACGAGCAGTACTTC.